The 31 T cell receptor beta chains below were found in one sample sequenced in a study of cytomegalovirus exposure and HLA in healthy donors. Both 60 Vbeta primers and 13 Jbeta primers went into the PCR. Generated by immunoSEQ multiplex PCR, the TCRdb table keeps only in-frame clones and is missing some. Of 90,000 or so clones in the sample, about 69% were seen once. Sample: PBMCs. These receptors all come from a woman between 18 and 29 years old in good health and CMV-seropositive.

The V gene is TRBV6-5, the J gene TRBJ2-6; D call uncertain. The V gene lost 6 bases and the J gene lost 4 bases, with 13 bases spanning the gap. Germline V gene data show CDR1 as MNHEY and CDR2 as SVGAGI. CDR3 size: 15 residues. The chain's CDR3 is CASSRLASGANVLTF. The CDR3 nucleotides read TGTGCCAGCAGCCGTCTCGCGTCAGGGGCCAACGTCCTGACTTTC.

CDR3 residues: CASSLINAQGASYEQYF. The DNA for the CDR3 is TGTGCCAGCAGCCTAATTAACGCGCAGGGGGCCTCCTACGAGCAGTACTTC. The chain employs TRBV7-9 and TRBJ2-7, with TRBD1 matching over 8 bases. The CDR3 extends over 17 amino acids. CDR1 is SEHNR and CDR2 is FQNEAQ in the germline V gene (reference sequence). The ends lost 5 bases at V and 0 bases at J; junction bases unmatched: 12.

A remark on this clone: At one end the junction does not follow the germline gene, possibly because of a read error. The J gene is TRBJ1-5, the V gene TRBV7-9; D unresolved. Germline V CDR1 and CDR2: SEHNR, FQNEAQ (reference sequence). The CDR3 extends over 13 amino acids. CDR3 region: CSSSLAPRGPQHF. CDR3 nucleotide sequence: TGTTCCAGCAGCTTAGCTCCAAGAGGGCCCCAGCATTTT.

The J gene is TRBJ1-2, the V gene TRBV5-1; 10 nucleotides match TRBD1. Germline trimming cut 4 bases from V and 2 bases from J; bases unmatched to any gene: 2. Germline V gene lookup returns CDR1 SGHRS and CDR2 YFSETQ. The CDR3 is 14 residues long. The CDR3 is CASSTDRGNYGYTF. In DNA, the CDR3 is TGCGCCAGCAGCACGGACAGGGGGAACTATGGCTACACCTTC.

This chain uses TRBV9 with TRBJ1-1; 7 bases line up with TRBD1. V was pared by 0 bases and J by 0 bases, with 8 bases of the junction left unmatched. This CDR3 spans 17 amino acids. Germline V lookup: CDR1 SGDLS, CDR2 YYNGEE. The CDR3: CASSVAPDRRMNTEAFF. CDR3 coding DNA: TGTGCCAGCAGCGTAGCCCCGGACAGGAGGATGAACACTGAAGCTTTCTTT.

The chain joins TRBV2 to TRBJ2-1; 10 bases align to TRBD2. Germline V gene sequence: CDR1 SNHLY, CDR2 FYNNEI. The CDR3 sequence is 16 residues long. Trimming took 5 bases from V and 7 from J; bases not matched to a gene: 11. DNA of the CDR3: TGTGCCAGCAGTTCCGGACTAGCGGTATTCGGGAATGAGCAGTTCTTC. Translation gives CASSSGLAVFGNEQFF.

V and J are TRBV19 and TRBJ1-2; the match to TRBD1 covers 10 bases. Per the germline V gene, CDR1 is LNHDA and CDR2 is SQIVND (reference sequence). V shed 6 bases and J 3 bases; nucleotides not matched to a gene: 16. This CDR3 spans 18 amino acids. CDR3 DNA sequence: TGTGCCAGTAGACCCAGGACAGGGGGAATGTCTCGGGACTATGGCTACACCTTC. Encoded protein: CASRPRTGGMSRDYGYTF.

This clone occurred a few times. The chain uses TRBV6-6 and TRBJ1-2; D is unresolved. This CDR3 has 12 amino acids. V was trimmed by 5 bases and J by 4 bases, leaving 8 bases between them. The germline gives CDR1 MNHNY, CDR2 SVGAGI (reference sequence). In nucleotides, the CDR3 is TGTGCCAGCAGTGGGGAGTCCTATGGCTACACCTTC. Translation gives CASSGESYGYTF.

The chain links TRBV28 to TRBJ2-7; 7 bases agree with TRBD2. Looked up from germline, CDR1 is MDHEN and CDR2 is SYDVKM. The CDR3 sequence is 15 residues long. The V and J ends lost 7 bases and 3 bases, in that order; junction bases with no gene match: 12. The CDR3 DNA follows: TGTGCCAGCAACTCGGCGGGAGTGGATGGCTACGAGCAGTACTTC. Residues: CASNSAGVDGYEQYF. Full variable domain (outside the CDR3, taken from reference TRBV28 and TRBJ2-7): DVKVTQSSRYLVKRTGEKVFLECVQDMDHENMFWYRQDPGLGLRLIYFSYDVKMKEKGDIPEGYSVSREKKERFSLILESASTNQTSMYLCASNSAGVDGYEQYFGPGTRLTVT.

V gene TRBV7-2 combines with J gene TRBJ2-7; perhaps TRBD2 as D (5 bases). The ends were cut back, 1 base at V and 4 bases at J, with 14 bases in the middle. Germline CDR1 SGHTA, CDR2 FQGNSA. The CDR3 extends over 15 amino acids. In DNA form, the CDR3 reads TGTGCCAGCAGCTTAGATGTAGGAGGCGGGTACGAGCAGTACTTC. As protein: CASSLDVGGGYEQYF.

This chain uses TRBV10-1 with TRBJ1-4, with 7 bases identical to TRBD1. From germline, CDR1 is WNHNN and CDR2 SYGVQD (reference sequence). The CDR3 sequence is 14 residues long. The J segment lost 7 bases and the V segment lost 9 bases, leaving 11 bases of the junction unmatched. CDR3 coding DNA: TGCGCCAGATTACGGGACAGAGGGCCTGAAAAACTGTTTTTT. Protein sequence: CARLRDRGPEKLFF.

The chain couples TRBV7-6 to TRBJ2-7; a possible D gene is TRBD1 (5 bases). The CDR3 sequence is 15 residues long. Germline values: CDR1 SGHVS, CDR2 FNYEAQ. With 1 base removed from V and 0 bases from J, the gap between germline ends came to 10 bases. CDR3 coding DNA: TGTGCCAGCAGCTTAGAGGGGCCGAGCTCCTACGAGCAGTACTTC. Its protein is CASSLEGPSSYEQYF.

The V gene is TRBV6-6, the J gene TRBJ2-5; tentative D call: TRBD1 (6 bases). Between the trimmed V and J ends, which lost 8 bases and 4 bases, there was a span of 11 bases. CDR1 and CDR2 from the germline V gene are MNHNY and SVGAGI (reference sequence). The CDR3 sequence is 12 residues long. The CDR3 is CASQGWGETQYF. As DNA, the CDR3 is TGTGCCAGCCAGGGGTGGGGAGAGACCCAGTACTTC.

This clone occurred a few times. The CDR3 region is CASSPLGGSTGTQYF. CDR3 in DNA: TGTGCCAGCAGCCCTCTAGGTGGGAGCACCGGTACGCAGTATTTT. The J gene is TRBJ2-3, the V gene TRBV7-2; D may be TRBD2 (5 bases). Germline V CDR1 and CDR2: SGHTA, FQGNSA. Trimming left V 5 bases short and J 8 bases short, with 20 bases between. This CDR3 has 15 residues.

This clone was seen only a few times. The rearrangement uses TRBV18 and TRBJ2-7; unclear D gene. The ends were cut back, 5 bases at V and 3 bases at J, with 8 bases in the middle. CDR1 and CDR2 from the germline V gene are KGHSH and LQKENI. There are 12 residues in the CDR3. The CDR3 DNA reads as TGTGCCAGCTCATCCAAACTCTACGAGCAGTACTTC. Amino acid sequence: CASSSKLYEQYF.

The gene calls are TRBV28 and TRBJ2-7, with D possibly matching TRBD2 (5 bases). Germline V gives CDR1 MDHEN, CDR2 SYDVKM. Trimming removed 4 bases from V and 6 bases from J, with 25 bases in between. This CDR3 is 17 amino acids long. CDR3 residues: CASSSPRGGSLPREQYF. The CDR3 bases are TGTGCCAGCAGTTCCCCGCGTGGTGGGAGTCTCCCTCGCGAGCAGTACTTC.

The chain employs TRBV7-6 and TRBJ2-7; 9 bases are shared with TRBD2. V was clipped by 2 bases and J by 5 bases; unmatched bases: 7. This CDR3 comprises 15 residues. Germline V gives CDR1 SGHVS, CDR2 FNYEAQ. The CDR3 DNA reads TGTGCCAGCAGCTTATGGGGGGCTAGCGGGAACGAGCAGTACTTC. Translating it yields CASSLWGASGNEQYF.

The CDR3 coding sequence is TGTGCCAGCAGCTCCGTGACAGACGAGCAGTACTTC. It codes for CASSSVTDEQYF. The chain employs TRBV7-2 and TRBJ2-7; possibly TRBD1 for D (5 bases). The CDR3 has 12 amino acids. Germline loops: CDR1 SGHTA, CDR2 FQGNSA. The V and J ends lost 4 bases and 5 bases respectively, with 9 bases between them.

As regards this clone: No conserved phenylalanine or tryptophan is present at the end of the CDR3, so a read error is the likely explanation. The DNA is omitted, as the CDR3 cannot be located on it reliably, and the CDR3 follows TCRdb's listing. The chain couples TRBV5-4 to TRBJ2-7; the table's TRBD2 call for D was not verified on the DNA. The length of the CDR3 is 15 amino acids, counting both ends. Germline CDR1 is SGHNT and CDR2 is YYREEE (reference sequence). Here the CDR3 reads CASSLAIWGGYERVG.

The chain uses TRBV18 and TRBJ1-1, with 10 bases fitting TRBD1. The CDR3 is 13 amino acids. Germline loops: CDR1 KGHSH, CDR2 LQKENI. With 4 bases clipped from V and 7 bases from J, the junction kept 3 bases outside the gene matches. The CDR3 is CASSLGQGVEAFF. In DNA, the CDR3 is TGTGCCAGCTCACTAGGACAGGGGGTTGAAGCTTTCTTT.

The J gene is TRBJ2-5, the V gene TRBV28, with TRBD2 matching over 7 bases. Germline loops: CDR1 MDHEN, CDR2 SYDVKM. J was trimmed by 4 bases and V by 5 bases; bases with no gene match: 13. This CDR3 has 16 amino acids. CDR3 sequence reads: CASSGRRGRGGETQYF. The CDR3 DNA is TGTGCCAGCAGTGGGAGGCGCGGGAGAGGAGGAGAGACCCAGTACTTC. Looking up the rest from reference TRBV28 and TRBJ2-5 gives the full variable domain: DVKVTQSSRYLVKRTGEKVFLECVQDMDHENMFWYRQDPGLGLRLIYFSYDVKMKEKGDIPEGYSVSREKKERFSLILESASTNQTSMYLCASSGRRGRGGETQYFGPGTRLLVL.

This sequence joins TRBV19 and TRBJ1-2, with D possibly TRBD1 on 5 matching bases. The CDR3 runs 15 residues. In germline, CDR1 is LNHDA, CDR2 SQIVND (reference sequence). V was shortened by 2 bases and J by 1 base, with 11 bases between the two germline ends. CDR3 sequence reads: CASSIPTQVNYGYTF. The CDR3, as DNA: TGTGCCAGTAGTATACCGACACAGGTTAACTATGGCTACACCTTC.

The V gene is TRBV6-8, the J gene TRBJ1-6; D remains ambiguous. The germline V gene encodes CDR1 MNHGY and CDR2 SAAAGT. The CDR3 is 15 amino acids. Trimming left V 5 bases short and J 6 bases short, with 14 bases between. In nucleotides, the CDR3 is TGTGCCAGCAGTCCCACGACTCTCCCTAATTCACCCCTCCACTTT. It specifies CASSPTTLPNSPLHF.

This chain joins TRBV4-3 and TRBJ1-6, with a tentative D call TRBD1 (5 bases). The length of the CDR3 is 15 residues. Trimming cost V 1 base and J 10 bases, with 14 bases left between them. Germline values: CDR1 LGHNA, CDR2 YSLEER. CDR3 protein: CASSQVEGRRSPLHF. The CDR3 DNA is TGCGCCAGCAGCCAAGTGGAGGGACGAAGGTCACCCCTCCACTTT.

The V call is TRBV11-1, the J call TRBJ2-7, with 8 positions matching TRBD1. The V gene end was trimmed by 5 bases and the J gene end by 0 bases; junction bases not matched to a gene: 6. This CDR3 is 15 amino acids long. Germline-derived CDR1 and CDR2 are SGHAT and FQDESV (reference sequence). The CDR3 sequence is CASSHLGQGSYEQYF. The CDR3 DNA follows: TGTGCCAGCAGCCACCTAGGACAGGGCTCCTACGAGCAGTACTTC.

This rearrangement joins TRBV19 to TRBJ2-7; 7 nucleotides align to TRBD1. CDR1 and CDR2 from the germline V gene are LNHDA and SQIVND (reference sequence). V dropped 5 bases and J dropped 6; count of bases not matched to a gene: 10. The CDR3 extends over 14 amino acids. This CDR3 is CASSFGTANGEQYF. The CDR3 DNA reads as TGTGCCAGTAGTTTCGGGACAGCGAATGGCGAGCAGTACTTC.

This clone has more than one count but fewer than ten. The genes are TRBV7-2 and TRBJ2-7; 7 positions agree with TRBD2. The trim removed 2 bases at V and 0 bases at J, leaving 7 bases unmatched. Germline V gene lookup returns CDR1 SGHTA and CDR2 FQGNSA. The CDR3 length is 16 residues. The CDR3 region has the DNA TGTGCCAGCAGCTTACGGAGTAGCGGGTTCTCCTACGAGCAGTACTTC. This encodes CASSLRSSGFSYEQYF.

This chain uses TRBV2 with TRBJ1-1, with TRBD1 as a possible D gene (6 bases). Looked up from germline, CDR1 is SNHLY and CDR2 is FYNNEI. V was clipped by 8 bases and J by 1 base, with 14 bases between them. The CDR3 has 14 amino acids. CDR3 loop: CASGGDNPNTEAFF. The CDR3 region has the DNA TGTGCCAGCGGGGGGGACAACCCGAACACTGAAGCTTTCTTT.

The CDR3 protein is CASSLGSNSGNTIYF. The CDR3 region has the DNA TGCGCCAGCAGCTTGGGCAGTAACTCTGGAAACACCATATATTTT. The chain has TRBV5-1 and TRBJ1-3; D gene ambiguous. Germline V CDR1 and CDR2: SGHRS, YFSETQ. The CDR3 is made up of 15 amino acids. The ends were cut back, 0 bases at V and 0 bases at J, with 7 bases in the middle.

This clone has more than one count but fewer than ten. The CDR3 region has the DNA TGTGCCAGCAGCTTACGGCAGGCCCCCTACAATGAGCAGTTCTTC. It translates to CASSLRQAPYNEQFF. The gene calls are TRBV7-8 and TRBJ2-1; D is unclear. Germline V lookup: CDR1 SGHVS, CDR2 FQNEAQ. Trimming pared 2 bases from V and 2 bases from J, leaving 10 bases between. The CDR3 extends over 15 amino acids.

The V gene is TRBV4-3, the J gene TRBJ1-5, with D maybe TRBD1 (5 bases). The length of the CDR3 is 13 residues. Germline CDR1 and CDR2: LGHNA and YSLEER. The ends were cut back, 4 bases at V and 4 bases at J, with 8 bases in the middle. In DNA, the CDR3 is TGCGCCAGCAGCCGGGGGGTTAATCAGCCCCAGCATTTT. It codes for CASSRGVNQPQHF.